This is a list of T cell receptor beta chains from one sample in a study of blood T cell repertoires in COVID-19. Sequencing was performed with immunoSEQ multiplex PCR; in TCRdb, only in-frame clones are kept and a portion is missing. The sample records about 160,000 clones, approximately 85% being singletons. Input material: peripheral blood. The source is a man aged 40-55 years with acute or convalescent COVID-19. The CDR3 runs from the conserved cysteine through the conserved F or W. A D gene is named only where the DNA matches it firmly. Size is omitted from some rows. Given values are once, few, many or a class for expanded clones.

v_gene	d_gene	j_gene	abundance	CDR3nt	CDR3aa
TRBV6-2/TRBV6-3	TRBD1	TRBJ2-3	-	TGTGCCAGCAGTCCGGTGGGGACAGGGAACACAGATACGCAGTATTTT	CASSPVGTGNTDTQYF
TRBV11-3	TRBD1	TRBJ1-1	-	TGTGCCAGCAGCTCCAGACAGGGACAGAACACTGAAGCTTTCTTT	CASSSRQGQNTEAFF
TRBV27	-	TRBJ1-2	-	TGTGCCAGCAGACCGGGACAAGGGTACTTTGGCTACACCTTC	CASRPGQGYFGYTF
TRBV3-1/TRBV3-2	TRBD1	TRBJ1-1	-	TGTGCCAGCAGCCAATCAACAGGGGACACTGAAGCTTTCTTT	CASSQSTGDTEAFF
TRBV21-1	-	TRBJ2-3	-	TGTGCCAGCAGCAATAGGGGTTGCACAGATACGCAGTATTTT	CASSNRGCTDTQYF
TRBV6-6	-	TRBJ1-3	-	TGTGCCAGCAGCCCTACCGGGAGCTCTGGAAACACCATATATTTT	CASSPTGSSGNTIYF
TRBV1	-	TRBJ1-1	few	TGCACCAGCAGCCAAGATTTAACCGACTCACGAAGGACTGAAGCTTTCTTT	CTSSQDLTDSRRTEAFF
TRBV4-2	-	TRBJ1-6	-	TGTGCCAGCAGCTCCACATCCGATTCACCCCTCCACTTT	CASSSTSDSPLHF
TRBV13	TRBD1	TRBJ1-1	-	TGTGCCAGCAGGAGGGGGCTTAACACTGAAGCTTTCTTT	CASRRGLNTEAFF
TRBV9	-	TRBJ2-2	-	TGTGCCAGCAGCCCCGGGGCCGGGGAGCTGTTTTTT	CASSPGAGELFF
TRBV2	-	TRBJ1-6	-	TGTGCCAGCAGTGAATCGCGAGTTAGTTCAGGGTCACCCCTCCACTTT	CASSESRVSSGSPLHF
TRBV5-1	-	TRBJ2-7	-	TGCGCCAGCAGCTTACTTTCCGGGGGCTCCTACGAGCAGTACTTC	CASSLLSGGSYEQYF
TRBV5-1	TRBD2	TRBJ2-7	-	TGCGCCAGCAGCCCCGGGACTAACTCCTACGAGCAGTACTTC	CASSPGTNSYEQYF
TRBV30	TRBD1	TRBJ1-2	-	TGTGCCTGGAGTGCCGGGACAGATGGGGGCTACACCTTC	CAWSAGTDGGYTF
TRBV5-1	-	TRBJ2-7	-	TGCGCCAGCAGCTGGGTAGGGACAACATACGAGCAGTACTTC	CASSWVGTTYEQYF
TRBV5-1	-	TRBJ1-1	-	TGCGCCAGCAGCTTGGACCCAGGGAACACTGAAGCTTTCTTT	CASSLDPGNTEAFF
TRBV11-3	-	TRBJ1-1	once	TGTGCCAGCAGCTTAGACCGGGGGACTGAAGCTTTCTTT	CASSLDRGTEAFF
TRBV7-9	-	TRBJ2-1	-	TGTGCCAGCAGCTCATGGGACTTCAATGAGCAGTTCTTC	CASSSWDFNEQFF
TRBV5-4	TRBD1	TRBJ1-2	once	TGTGCCAGCAGCGAGGGGGGACAGACCTACCTTAACTATGGCTACACCTTC	CASSEGGQTYLNYGYTF
TRBV5-6	-	TRBJ1-6	-	TGTGCCAGCAGGCCCGGCGGGGGACCCGAACTTTCACCCCTCCACTTT	CASRPGGGPELSPLHF
TRBV30	-	TRBJ2-7	few	TGTGCCTGGAACGTCGGGACCTACGAGCAGTACTTC	CAWNVGTYEQYF
TRBV21-1	-	TRBJ2-1	-	TGTGCCAGCAGCAATTTACCCGTACTCTACAATGAGCAGTTCTTC	CASSNLPVLYNEQFF
TRBV10-3	-	TRBJ1-2	-	TGTGCCATCAGGAGAGAGTATGGCTACACCTTC	CAIRREYGYTF
TRBV3-1/TRBV3-2	-	TRBJ1-1	-	TGTGCCAGCAGCCAAGAGATTCAGAGTCCAAGAGGCACTGAAGCTTTCTTT	CASSQEIQSPRGTEAFF
TRBV4-2	-	TRBJ1-2	-	TGTGCCAGCAGCCAAGAGAAGGCGGACTATGGCTACACCTTC	CASSQEKADYGYTF
TRBV12-3/TRBV12-4	TRBD1	TRBJ1-1	-	TGTGCCAGCAGTAAGGGGACAGGGGAAGCTTTCTTT	CASSKGTGEAFF
TRBV7-3	-	TRBJ1-1	-	TGTGCCAGCAGCTGGGGACACGATAACACTGAAGCTTTCTTT	CASSWGHDNTEAFF
TRBV5-5	-	TRBJ1-2	-	TGTGCCAGCAGCTCGGGGACTCCGGGCTATGGCTACACCTTC	CASSSGTPGYGYTF
TRBV5-6	-	TRBJ1-2	-	TGTGCCAGCAGCTTGGTATCGGCGGGGGCCATACCCTATGGCTACACCTTC	CASSLVSAGAIPYGYTF
TRBV7-7	-	TRBJ1-1	-	TGTGCCAGCAGCCCCTTGAACACTGAAGCTTTCTTT	CASSPLNTEAFF
TRBV5-1	TRBD1	TRBJ1-1	once	TGCGCCAGCAGCTTGCAGGGGGCAGAAGCTTTCTTT	CASSLQGAEAFF
TRBV6-5	-	TRBJ1-1	-	TGTGCCAGCAGCCGAGATTGGTCTGAAGCTTTCTTT	CASSRDWSEAFF